Sequencing of this TCR beta chain was carried out in a study of cytomegalovirus exposure and HLA in healthy donors. Notes on the study in general: Reports indicate that TCR beta sequences accurately predicted the HLA-A and HLA-B alleles of most subjects. A later analysis found TCR association rates differed by HLA locus, highest for DRB1 and lowest for HLA-C. According to an earlier analysis, most TCR beta V segments yielded productive rearrangements about 90% or about 30% of the time.

About this clone itself: The antigen remains undetermined. The junction departs from the called germline gene at one end, perhaps through a read error.

The PCR ran on 60 Vbeta and 13 Jbeta primers. The repertoire was sequenced with immunoSEQ multiplex PCR; TCRdb's copy has only in-frame clones and lacks some. The sample lists 180,000 or so clones, about 80% occurring once. The receptor comes from a man aged 50 to 59 in good health and CMV-seropositive. The sequencing input was PBMCs.

The CDR3 here is CASILTGSMNTEAFF. The CDR3 nucleotides read TGTGCCAGCATCTTAACAGGGTCTATGAACACTGAAGCTTTCTTT. This chain uses TRBV7-8 with TRBJ1-1; possible D gene TRBD1, 6 bases. The CDR3 totals 15 residues. Germline CDR1 SGHVS, CDR2 FQNEAQ.